The 18 T cell receptor beta chains listed next were all sequenced from one sample in a study of T-cell reconstitution after alpha-beta-depleted transplantation in children. A library of TCRbeta sequences, prepared with unique molecular identifiers, was generated. TCRdb re-called the PCR reads with MiXCR, one entry per CDR3 protein. Of around 380,000 distinct CDR3 sequences in the sample, roughly 11% were seen once. Sequences were derived from PBMCs from the stem cell graft donor, sampled from the stem cell graft. These receptors all stem from a human donor who donated a stem cell graft to a child with acute myeloid leukemia.

The sample holds many counts of this clonotype. CDR3 in DNA: TGTGCCATCAGTGAACGGGGAAGCAATCAGCCCCAGCATTTT. Protein: CAISERGSNQPQHF. This chain connects TRBV10-3 to TRBJ1-5; D is unresolved. Germline V gives CDR1 ENHRY, CDR2 SYGVKD. The V end was cut by 3 bases, the J end by 1 base, with 7 bases between. The CDR3 length is 14 residues.

This sequence joins TRBV7-3 and TRBJ2-1; TRBD1 aligns across 10 bases. V trimming: 3 bases; J trimming: 9 bases; junction bases outside the gene matches: 5. There are 14 residues in the CDR3. Germline values: CDR1 SGHTA, CDR2 FQGTGA. The CDR3 sequence is CASSFNRDRGEQFF. The CDR3 DNA sequence: TGTGCCAGCAGCTTCAATCGGGACAGGGGTGAGCAGTTCTTC. Together with reference TRBV7-3 and TRBJ2-1, the CDR3 gives the full variable domain: GAGVSQTPSNKVTEKGKYVELRCDPISGHTALYWYRQSLGQGPEFLIYFQGTGAADDSGLPNDRFFAVRPEGSVSTLKIQRTERGDSAVYLCASSFNRDRGEQFFGPGTRLTVL.

The gene calls are TRBV7-6 and TRBJ2-3, with D uncertain. The germline V and J ends were trimmed by 1 base and 0 bases, with 5 bases remaining between them. Germline V lookup: CDR1 SGHVS, CDR2 FNYEAQ. The CDR3 sequence is 14 residues long. CDR3 nucleotide sequence: TGTGCCAGCAGCTTAGTACAGAGCACAGATACGCAGTATTTT. This gives the protein CASSLVQSTDTQYF.

This clonotype turned up a few times. The chain has TRBV5-1 and TRBJ1-1; D might be TRBD1 (6 bases). V was trimmed by 0 bases and J by 5 bases, leaving 17 bases between them. The CDR3 sequence is 16 residues long. Germline values: CDR1 SGHRS, CDR2 YFSETQ. The CDR3 bases are TGCGCCAGCAGCTTGGGTTCGGGGGGGCAGGGAACTGAAGCTTTCTTT. The encoded protein is CASSLGSGGQGTEAFF.

The chain carries TRBV5-6 and TRBJ2-3, with 12 nucleotides matching TRBD2. Germline V gives CDR1 SGHDT, CDR2 YYEEEE. The CDR3 consists of 18 residues. V shed 0 bases, J shed 3 bases, and the junction held 8 bases outside the gene matches. The CDR3 DNA reads TGTGCCAGCAGCTTGGTGATCGCTAGCGGGGGGGTAACAGATACGCAGTATTTT. Its translation is CASSLVIASGGVTDTQYF. The full variable domain, rest sourced from reference TRBV5-6 and TRBJ2-3, is DAGVTQSPTHLIKTRGQQVTLRCSPKSGHDTVSWYQQALGQGPQFIFQYYEEEERQRGNFPDRFSGHQFPNYSSELNVNALLLGDSALYLCASSLVIASGGVTDTQYFGPGTRLTVL.

This clonotype has more than one count but fewer than ten. This chain joins TRBV12-3 or TRBV12-4 and TRBJ1-1, with TRBD1 matching over 9 bases. The CDR3 contains 16 residues. The junction had 11 bases not matched to a gene; V was cut back by 6 bases and J by 3 bases. This CDR3 reads CASRLTGGRADTEAFF. As DNA, the CDR3 is TGTGCCAGCAGGTTAACAGGGGGCCGAGCGGACACTGAAGCTTTCTTT.

This clonotype has ten or more counts. The chain uses TRBV5-1 and TRBJ2-2; unclear D gene. Germline lookup yields CDR1 SGHRS and CDR2 YFSETQ. The CDR3 loop spans 13 amino acids. V gave up 4 bases and J gave up 7 bases, with 11 bases separating them. DNA of the CDR3: TGCGCCAGCAGCATTGAGGTTCACGGGGAGCTGTTTTTT. Encoded protein: CASSIEVHGELFF.

This clonotype was seen ten or more times. The V call is TRBV20-1, the J call TRBJ2-5; the D gene is possibly TRBD2 (6 bases). Trimming left V 6 bases short and J 0 bases short, with 8 bases between. The CDR3 is 12 amino acids. Germline V gene sequence: CDR1 DFQATT, CDR2 SNEGSKA (reference sequence). The CDR3 sequence is CSALAYQETQYF. The CDR3 DNA sequence: TGCAGTGCACTAGCATACCAAGAGACCCAGTACTTC.

Remarks on this clonotype: Relative to the germline gene, one junction end is altered; a read error may explain this. This rearrangement joins TRBV7-3 to TRBJ2-7; TRBD1 matches at 7 bases. The CDR3 sequence is 11 residues long. Germline CDR1 SGHTA, CDR2 FQGTGA. The CDR3 DNA sequence: TGTGCCAGCAGCTTGGGACAGCGGTTGTATTTC. Encoded protein: CASSLGQRLYF.

This clonotype occurred many times. The genes are TRBV20-1 and TRBJ2-7; a possible D gene is TRBD1 (5 bases). The CDR3 consists of 14 residues. Germline V gene sequence: CDR1 DFQATT, CDR2 SNEGSKA (reference sequence). Trimming took 1 base from V and 1 from J, leaving 11 bases between them. The CDR3 DNA is TGCAGTGCTAGAGGAGGTCCAGGGTCCTACGAGCAGTACTTC. Protein product: CSARGGPGSYEQYF.

The gene calls are TRBV10-2 and TRBJ2-5; TRBD1 might be the D (7 bases). This CDR3 is 14 amino acids long. Trimming shortened V by 7 bases and J by 4 bases, and 16 bases separated the two germline ends. The germline CDR1 and CDR2 sequences are WSHSY and SAAADI. CDR3 residues: CASKYGGGVETQYF. The CDR3 region has the DNA TGCGCCAGCAAATATGGAGGGGGCGTAGAGACCCAGTACTTC.

This clonotype was seen only once. This rearrangement joins TRBV7-2 to TRBJ1-4; TRBD1 agrees at 9 bases. CDR3 size: 16 residues. J gave up 10 bases and V 2 bases, and 11 bases lay outside the gene matches. CDR1 SGHTA and CDR2 FQGNSA come from the germline V gene. CDR3 amino acids: CASSLRGGQGGGKLFF. The CDR3 DNA follows: TGTGCCAGCAGCTTACGGGGGGGACAGGGAGGAGGAAAACTGTTTTTT.

There are a few counts of this clonotype. V gene TRBV5-1 combines with J gene TRBJ1-6; no definite D call. This CDR3 has 15 residues. The V gene lost 1 base and the J gene lost 7 bases, with 12 bases spanning the gap. CDR1 is SGHRS, CDR2 YFSETQ, per germline. This CDR3 reads CASSLYGGENSPLHF. The CDR3 bases are TGCGCCAGCAGCTTGTATGGCGGTGAGAATTCACCCCTCCACTTT.

The rearrangement uses TRBV18 and TRBJ2-7; D is undetermined. Trimming pared 3 bases from V and 1 base from J, leaving 7 bases between. The CDR3 sequence is 13 residues long. The germline V gene encodes CDR1 KGHSH and CDR2 LQKENI. DNA for the CDR3: TGTGCCAGCTCACCCCTAGTTTCCTACGAGCAGTACTTC. This sequence encodes CASSPLVSYEQYF.

This clonotype was observed a handful of times. The rearrangement joins TRBV20-1 to TRBJ2-1; D might be TRBD2 (6 bases). With 0 bases removed from V and 2 bases from J, the gap between germline ends came to 14 bases. The CDR3 totals 16 residues. From germline, CDR1 is DFQATT and CDR2 SNEGSKA (reference sequence). As DNA, the CDR3 is TGCAGTGCTAGAGAGGATGGGGGGACCCCCTACAATGAGCAGTTCTTC. Protein product: CSAREDGGTPYNEQFF.

This clonotype was detected only a few times. The chain couples TRBV12-3 or TRBV12-4 to TRBJ1-6; 7 bases align to TRBD1. The CDR3 contains 13 residues. V dropped 5 bases and J dropped 13; count of bases not matched to a gene: 8. The CDR3 coding sequence is TGTGCCAGCAGTCTCTACAGGGGAAGCCCCCTCCACTTT. Amino acids: CASSLYRGSPLHF.

This clonotype was detected only a few times. The chain combines TRBV20-1 with TRBJ2-1, with 9 bases fitting TRBD2. V was clipped by 5 bases and J by 2 bases; unmatched bases: 7. The CDR3 has 15 amino acids. Germline loops: CDR1 DFQATT, CDR2 SNEGSKA (reference sequence). In DNA form, the CDR3 reads TGCAGTGCTTCAACTAGCGGGCGACCCTACAATGAGCAGTTCTTC. It translates to CSASTSGRPYNEQFF.

There are a few counts of this clonotype. The J gene is TRBJ1-6, the V gene TRBV12-3 or TRBV12-4; no firm D call. V dropped 7 bases and J dropped 9 bases, with 10 bases sitting between them. This CDR3 comprises 12 residues. The DNA for the CDR3 is TGTGCCAGCACTAACAGAGGTTCACCCCTCCACTTT. Protein product: CASTNRGSPLHF.